This T cell receptor beta chain was captured in a study of cytomegalovirus exposure and HLA in healthy donors. The primer mix had 60 Vbeta and 13 Jbeta primers. The data were produced by immunoSEQ multiplex PCR, yet TCRdb's version contains in-frame clones alone and is incomplete. In the table there are roughly 150,000 clones, 70% of which are singletons. Comment on this clone: Its antigen is not known.

Study observations and caveats: Accounts indicate the classifier identified cytomegalovirus status with strong specificity and sensitivity.

V lost 8 bases and J lost 4; bases outside the gene matches: 6. Germline V lookup: CDR1 MNHNS, CDR2 SASEGT. The CDR3 spans 14 residues. This sequence joins TRBV6-1 and TRBJ1-1; 11 bases align to TRBD1. The sequencing sample was made of PBMCs. The clonotype was recovered from a man in his late teens or twenties in good health and CMV-seropositive. The CDR3 protein is CASDTGTGGTEAFF. The DNA for the CDR3 is TGTGCCAGCGATACCGGGACAGGGGGCACTGAAGCTTTCTTT.